This TCR beta chain is from a study of OX40 agonist ivuxolimab in advanced cancers. Broadly, across the study: Ivuxolimab, which targeted the costimulatory receptor OX40 (CD134), was an agonistic, fully human IgG2 monoclonal antibody. Among the roughly 52 dose-escalation patients, about 20 had hepatocellular carcinoma, roughly 15 melanoma, 9 renal cell carcinoma and 9 head and neck cancer. Partial responses occurred in three dose-escalation patients, of whom one had hepatocellular carcinoma and two had cutaneous melanoma. The monotherapy dose-escalation portion (N ≈ 57 patients) of the phase I ivuxolimab trial is reported in the paper. The point of sequencing TCRbeta in the periphery was to test whether ivuxolimab changed TCR sequence diversity and drove clonal T-cell expansion. In the dose-escalation cohort, 82.7% of patients were male, and the mean age was around 60 years, with a range of 23 to 79. Patients were allowed to have had prior anti-PD-1, anti-PD-L1 or anti-CTLA-4 therapy, and 40% of the dose-escalation patients had previously received checkpoint inhibitors. Intravenous ivuxolimab was administered to patients every 2 weeks at six dose levels: 0.01, 0.1, 0.3, 1.5, 3 and 10 mg/kg.

For sequencing of the TCRbeta CDR3 region, genomic DNA was extracted from the sorted cells. TCRbeta CDR3 regions were sequenced using the immunoSEQ Assay. Imported from immuneACCESS, the table was reduced by TCRdb to in-frame sequences with V and J called. These copies leave out some clones; in studies compared against another copy, an unresolved V gene accounts for under half, and the cause of the remainder is not known. Recorded for this sample are roughly 74,000 clones; roughly 84% of them occurred a single time. The top ten clonotypes cover about 2.1% of the sample. Remarks on this clone: Which antigen it targets is not known. Nothing much larger sits one base from this clone, and base qualities are not available.

The paper as a whole reports these results and caveats: After ivuxolimab, expanded clones were on average more numerous among CD8+ T cells than among CD4+ T cells. At doses of 0.1 to 3.0 mg/kg, clonal expansion of both CD4+ and CD8+ T cells in blood was seen between baseline and week 6. The antigen specificity of the peripheral T cells that underwent clonal expansion was not determined. Low levels of normalized T-cell clonal expansion were also seen in some patients who did not respond. In the 0.1-3.0 mg/kg groups, partial responders were among the patients with the lowest normalized peripheral clonal expansion, particularly in CD8+ T cells.

Taken from the germline V gene, the CDR1 and CDR2 loops are MNHEY and SVGAGI. Trimming removed 2 bases from V and 4 bases from J; the gene matches leave 4 bases unexplained. Measured from the cysteine to the phenylalanine, the CDR3 is 15 residues long. Only the CDR3 DNA stays, 45 bases, in frame from base 1. The trial excluded patients who had a history of autoimmune disease or who were on systemic immunosuppression. Peripheral blood for TCR sequencing was drawn from every dose cohort at baseline, at cycle 4 day 1 and at cycle 7 day 1. Samples came from an open-label, multicenter, first-in-human phase I dose-escalation trial of ivuxolimab. Adults with locally advanced or metastatic melanoma, renal cell carcinoma, hepatocellular carcinoma or head and neck squamous cell carcinoma were enrolled in the trial. Before TCR sequencing, CD4+ T cells and CD8+ T cells were sorted from peripheral blood as separate populations.

The receptor was derived from an adult with an advanced solid tumor such as melanoma, head and neck, liver or kidney cancer. Sequencing used CD4+ or CD8+ T cells sorted from blood, obtained in a trial of the OX40 agonist ivuxolimab. Recombination linked TRBV6-5 to TRBJ2-2, and 7 junction bases match TRBD1. The CDR3 protein sequence reads: CASSYEAGGTGELFF. The DNA sequence is given as TGTGCCAGCAGTTACGAGGCAGGGGGCACCGGGGAGCTGTTTTTT.